The T cell receptor beta chain described here comes from a study of cytomegalovirus exposure and HLA in healthy donors. The study's findings and limits: Three chains tied to CMV proved CMV antigen-specific in vitro. While the bulk of TCR sequences proved rare, some public TCRs turned up in many donors. The study labeled 164 TCR beta chains cytomegalovirus-associated.

A note on this clone: Its specificity is not known.

TCRdb keeps only in-frame clones here, not all; method: immunoSEQ multiplex PCR. There are tens of thousands of clones in the sample; around 94% occur only once, and roughly 3.2% lies in the top ten. The V and J ends lost 0 bases and 1 base respectively, with 6 bases between them. The CDR3 runs 14 residues. Germline assignment: CDR1 SGHTA and CDR2 FQGNSA. The sample was PBMCs. This clonotype originated in a woman younger than 35 in good health and CMV-seropositive. The rearrangement uses TRBV7-2 and TRBJ1-2, with D possibly being TRBD1 (5 bases). The CDR3 sequence is CASSLAGGNYGYTF. The CDR3 DNA reads as TGTGCCAGCAGCTTAGCGGGGGGTAACTATGGCTACACCTTC.